These 13 T cell receptor beta chains were all obtained from the same sample, sequenced in a study of graft-versus-host responses after intestinal transplantation. Using immunoSEQ multiplex PCR, the repertoire was profiled, and TCRdb retains in-frame clones only, with some absent. The table includes tens of thousands of clones, roughly 87% detected once. Graft samples were processed, releasing intraepithelial and lamina propria lymphocytes. Sequenced here: ileum tissue, sampled less than 210 days after intestinal transplant. Receptors originate from a human patient who received an intestinal transplant, so some T cells may come from the graft donor.

The gene calls are TRBV5-6 and TRBJ2-1, with D perhaps matching TRBD2 (5 bases). Germline V CDR1 and CDR2: SGHDT, YYEEEE. V gave up 4 bases and J gave up 0 bases, with 11 bases separating them. This CDR3 has 15 amino acids. The CDR3, as DNA: TGTGCCAGCAGCGAGCAGAGGGCCTCCTACAATGAGCAGTTCTTC. Translation gives CASSEQRASYNEQFF.

The J gene is TRBJ2-2, the V gene TRBV4-1; 13 nucleotides align to TRBD2. V lost 0 bases, J lost 8 bases, and 6 bases stayed unmatched. Germline V CDR1 and CDR2: MGHRA, YSYEKL. This CDR3 region has 17 residues. CDR3 sequence reads: CASSQEDGLAGEGELFF. DNA of the CDR3: TGCGCCAGCAGCCAAGAAGACGGACTAGCGGGAGAGGGGGAGCTGTTTTTT.

The chain employs TRBV5-1 and TRBJ1-1; weak D call: TRBD1 (6 bases). V was cut by 10 bases and J by 2 bases, with 15 bases left in between. The CDR3 runs 13 residues. Per the germline V gene, CDR1 is SGHRS and CDR2 is YFSETQ. The CDR3 reads CAGGGRDNTEAFF. CDR3 sequence (DNA): TGCGCCGGAGGGGGTCGGGACAACACTGAAGCTTTCTTT.

The V call is TRBV5-4, the J call TRBJ2-2, with D possibly being TRBD1 (6 bases). The germline V gene encodes CDR1 SGHNT and CDR2 YYREEE (reference sequence). This CDR3 region has 13 residues. V lost 0 bases and J 7 bases, leaving 7 bases between the germline ends. CDR3 protein: CASSLEGDGELFF. The CDR3 DNA reads TGTGCCAGCAGCTTGGAGGGGGACGGGGAGCTGTTTTTT.

The chain is built from TRBV6-5 and TRBJ2-6; D tentatively reads TRBD1 or TRBD2 (5 bases each). Germline V CDR1 and CDR2: MNHEY, SVGAGI. This CDR3 contains 15 residues. V lost 2 bases, J lost 1 base, and 6 bases lay in between. CDR3 nucleotides: TGTGCCAGCAGTTACGGGGGATCTGGGGCCAACGTCCTGACTTTC. It yields the protein CASSYGGSGANVLTF.

The chain is built from TRBV2 and TRBJ2-1, with 10 bases fitting TRBD2. The germline V gene encodes CDR1 SNHLY and CDR2 FYNNEI. The V and J ends lost 7 bases and 7 bases, in that order; junction bases with no gene match: 10. This CDR3 is 15 amino acids long. In nucleotides, the CDR3 is TGTGCCAGCAAGCAGATAGCGGGGGGTACAAATGAGCAGTTCTTC. It specifies CASKQIAGGTNEQFF.

The chain links TRBV4-1 to TRBJ2-1, with D uncertain. The CDR3 covers 14 residues. Germline V gene data show CDR1 as MGHRA and CDR2 as YSYEKL. V was clipped by 0 bases and J by 5 bases, with 8 bases between them. CDR3 DNA: TGCGCCAGCAGCCAAGATAACAGTAACAATGAGCAGTTCTTC. This codes for CASSQDNSNNEQFF.

This clone came up a few times. This chain links TRBV6-1 with TRBJ2-5, with a possible D match to TRBD2 (5 bases). V lost 1 base, J lost 3 bases, and 15 bases lay in between. CDR1 is MNHNS, CDR2 SASEGT, per germline. The CDR3 loop spans 16 amino acids. The CDR3 loop reads CASSEGGWAGKETQYF. The CDR3 bases are TGTGCCAGCAGTGAAGGAGGGTGGGCGGGTAAAGAGACCCAGTACTTC.

Note on this clone: The same CDR3 is also encoded by other DNA sequences in this sample. The V call is TRBV2, the J call TRBJ2-5, with 9 nucleotides matching TRBD2. The CDR3 sequence is 14 residues long. With V trimmed by 1 base and J by 4 bases, 1 base remained unmatched. Germline CDR1 and CDR2: SNHLY and FYNNEI. CDR3 sequence (DNA): TGTGCCAGCAGTGAAGGACTAGCGGCAGAGACCCAGTACTTC. Amino acid sequence: CASSEGLAAETQYF.

The CDR3 sequence: CASSLGLATVGETQYF. CDR3 DNA sequence: TGTGCCAGCAGCTTGGGACTAGCGACAGTCGGGGAGACCCAGTACTTC. This chain uses TRBV7-9 with TRBJ2-5; 10 bases fit TRBD2. This CDR3 comprises 16 residues. V was pared by 3 bases and J by 5 bases, with 9 bases of the junction left unmatched. The germline gives CDR1 SEHNR, CDR2 FQNEAQ (reference sequence). Together with reference TRBV7-9 and TRBJ2-5, the CDR3 gives the full variable domain: DTGVSQNPRHKITKRGQNVTFRCDPISEHNRLYWYRQTLGQGPEFLTYFQNEAQLEKSRLLSDRFSAERPKGSFSTLEIQRTEQGDSAMYLCASSLGLATVGETQYFGPGTRLLVL.

The chain uses TRBV20-1 and TRBJ2-1; TRBD2 is a possible D gene (5 bases). Germline V CDR1 and CDR2: DFQATT, SNEGSKA (reference sequence). This CDR3 spans 10 amino acids. V lost 6 bases and J lost 10, with 10 bases in between. DNA for the CDR3: TGCAGTGCGGGAGCTCGCGAGCAGTTCTTC. Its protein is CSAGAREQFF.

This clone was recorded a few times. V gene TRBV25-1 combines with J gene TRBJ1-1, with D uncertain. Germline CDR1 and CDR2: MGHDK and SYGVNS. The ends were cut back, 2 bases at V and 6 bases at J, with 4 bases in the middle. The CDR3 runs 11 residues. The CDR3 DNA sequence: TGTGCCAGCAGTGAAGTAGCTGAAGCTTTCTTT. Its translation is CASSEVAEAFF.

The chain couples TRBV13 to TRBJ1-1; D remains unclear. Trimming removed 2 bases from V and 0 bases from J, with 19 bases in between. Per the germline V gene, CDR1 is PRHDT and CDR2 is FYEKMQ (reference sequence). The CDR3 has 18 amino acids. CDR3 amino acids: CASSLSPLADLMNTEAFF. DNA of the CDR3: TGTGCCAGCAGCTTATCCCCCCTTGCGGACCTTATGAACACTGAAGCTTTCTTT. Looking up the rest from reference TRBV13 and TRBJ1-1 gives the full variable domain: AAGVIQSPRHLIKEKRETATLKCYPIPRHDTVYWYQQGPGQDPQFLISFYEKMQSDKGSIPDRFSAQQFSDYHSELNMSSLELGDSALYFCASSLSPLADLMNTEAFFGQGTRLTVV.